These 6 T cell receptor beta chains were sequenced from one sample in a study of blood T cell repertoires in COVID-19. Repertoires were generated with immunoSEQ multiplex PCR, while TCRdb's copy carries only in-frame clones and drops some. Of over 75,000 clones listed, less than 90% are singletons. Sequences were obtained from peripheral blood. The receptors were gathered from a human donor in a cohort sampled during active COVID-19.

This chain links TRBV18 with TRBJ1-1; possibly TRBD1 for D (5 bases). Germline V gives CDR1 KGHSH, CDR2 LQKENI. This CDR3 contains 16 residues. With 1 base removed from V and 2 bases from J, the gap between germline ends came to 14 bases. This CDR3 is CASSPRRVEGNTEAFF. The CDR3, as DNA: TGTGCCAGCTCACCACGCAGGGTGGAGGGCAACACTGAAGCTTTCTTT.

The rearrangement links TRBV3-1 (or the pseudogene TRBV3-2) to TRBJ2-5; perhaps TRBD1 as D (6 bases). This CDR3 spans 14 amino acids. The V gene's germline CDR1 is LGHDT and CDR2 YNNKEL (reference sequence). V lost 4 bases and J 2 bases, leaving 11 bases between the germline ends. CDR3 residues: CASSRGREQETQYF. The CDR3 DNA sequence: TGTGCCAGCAGCCGGGGGCGCGAGCAAGAGACCCAGTACTTC.

The chain employs TRBV6-1 and TRBJ1-3; D unclear. With 4 bases removed from V and 0 bases from J, the gap between germline ends came to 13 bases. The germline CDR1 and CDR2 sequences are MNHNS and SASEGT. The CDR3 runs to 16 residues. CDR3: CASSVPGFSSGNTIYF. The CDR3 DNA is TGTGCCAGCAGTGTCCCAGGCTTTTCCTCTGGAAACACCATATATTTT.

This sequence joins TRBV19 and TRBJ1-1; weak D call: TRBD1 (5 bases). The germline gives CDR1 LNHDA, CDR2 SQIVND (reference sequence). The length of the CDR3 is 14 residues. With 7 bases removed from V and 7 bases from J, the gap between germline ends came to 19 bases. The DNA for the CDR3 is TGTGCCAGTACGTGGGGCCGAACGTACAGTGAAGCTTTCTTT. The encoded protein is CASTWGRTYSEAFF.

The sample holds a few counts of this clone. The chain is built from TRBV5-5 and TRBJ1-2; 8 nucleotides line up with TRBD1. The CDR3 has 15 amino acids. V lost 4 bases, J lost 2 bases, and 7 bases stayed unmatched. Germline CDR1 is SGHKS and CDR2 is YYEKEE (reference sequence). The CDR3 spells CASSKTGEGNYGYTF. CDR3 nucleotides: TGTGCCAGCAGCAAGACAGGGGAAGGGAACTATGGCTACACCTTC.

The V call is TRBV29-1, the J call TRBJ2-3; D is ambiguous. This CDR3 has 12 amino acids. The germline V gene has CDR1 SQVTM and CDR2 ANQGSEA. V lost 3 bases and J 8 bases, leaving 12 bases between the germline ends. The CDR3 sequence: CSVEAGGGTQYF. The CDR3 bases are TGCAGCGTTGAGGCTGGCGGCGGTACGCAGTATTTT.